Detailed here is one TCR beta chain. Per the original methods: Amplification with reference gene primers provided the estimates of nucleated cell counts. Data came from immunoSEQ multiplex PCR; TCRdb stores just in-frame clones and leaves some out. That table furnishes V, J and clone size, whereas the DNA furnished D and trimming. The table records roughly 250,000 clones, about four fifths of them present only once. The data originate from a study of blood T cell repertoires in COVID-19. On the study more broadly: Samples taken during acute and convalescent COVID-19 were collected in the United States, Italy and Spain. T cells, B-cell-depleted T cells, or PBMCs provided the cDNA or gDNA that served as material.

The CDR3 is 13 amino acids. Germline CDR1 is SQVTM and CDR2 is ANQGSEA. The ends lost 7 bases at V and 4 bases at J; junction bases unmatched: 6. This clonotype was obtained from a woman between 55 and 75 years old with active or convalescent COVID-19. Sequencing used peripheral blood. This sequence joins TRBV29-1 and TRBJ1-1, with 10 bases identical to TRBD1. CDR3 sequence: CSGTGGLSTEAFF. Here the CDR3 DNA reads TGCAGCGGGACAGGGGGTCTGAGCACTGAAGCTTTCTTT. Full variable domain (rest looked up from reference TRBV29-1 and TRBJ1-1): SAVISQKPSRDICQRGTSLTIQCQVDSQVTMMFWYRQQPGQSLTLIATANQGSEATYESGFVIDKFPISRPNLTFSTLTVSNMSPEDSSIYLCSGTGGLSTEAFFGQGTRLTVV.